The T cell receptor (beta chain) under discussion was sequenced for a study of breast tumors, draining lymph nodes, adjacent tissues. A single record per CDR3 protein comes from TCRdb applying MiXCR to the multiplex PCR reads. The table records around 290,000 distinct CDR3 sequences, under 35% of them present only once. Samples came from axillary lymph nodes draining the breast cancer. This clonotype was observed at least ten times. Its antigen is undetermined. Findings and limits, study-wide: The lymph node origin of tumor T cells was framed as consistent with a hypothesis, not demonstrated. Compared with basal-like, luminal-like tumors shared significantly more repertoire with nontumor tissue. Findings are consistent with lymph node origin and intratumoral expansion of most tumor T cells. Compared with lymph nodes, tumors were less diverse; compared with nontumor tissue, more.

The CDR3 runs 13 residues. Germline V gene sequence: CDR1 LNHDA, CDR2 SQIVND (reference sequence). Trimming left V 4 bases short and J 5 bases short, with 11 bases between. Source material: axillary lymph node tissue. This TCR was sampled from a female donor with breast cancer. Some clones in this sample may be carry-over from other donors' samples. The chain is built from TRBV19 and TRBJ2-5; D may be TRBD2 (5 bases). CDR3: CASSSRTSETQYF. The CDR3 bases are TGTGCCAGTAGTAGTCGGACTTCGGAGACCCAGTACTTC.